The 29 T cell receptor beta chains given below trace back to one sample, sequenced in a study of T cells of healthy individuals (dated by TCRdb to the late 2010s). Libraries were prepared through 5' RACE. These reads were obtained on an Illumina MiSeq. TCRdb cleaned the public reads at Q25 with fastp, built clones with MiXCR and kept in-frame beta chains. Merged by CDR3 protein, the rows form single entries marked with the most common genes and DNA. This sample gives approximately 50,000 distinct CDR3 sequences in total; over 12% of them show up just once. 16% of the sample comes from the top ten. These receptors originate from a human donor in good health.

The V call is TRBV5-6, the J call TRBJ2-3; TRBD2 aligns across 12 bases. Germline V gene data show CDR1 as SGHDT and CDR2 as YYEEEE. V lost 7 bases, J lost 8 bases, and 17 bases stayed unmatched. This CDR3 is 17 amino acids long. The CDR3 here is CASDIGGLAGGYGTQYF. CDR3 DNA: TGTGCCAGCGACATTGGAGGGCTAGCGGGGGGGTACGGTACGCAGTATTTT.

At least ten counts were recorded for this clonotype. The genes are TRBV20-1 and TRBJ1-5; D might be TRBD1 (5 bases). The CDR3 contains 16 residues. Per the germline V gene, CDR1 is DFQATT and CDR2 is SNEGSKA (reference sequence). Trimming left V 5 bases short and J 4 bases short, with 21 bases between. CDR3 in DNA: TGCAGTGCTGGGGCCCTGTCGGAGGCCTCAAATCAGCCCCAGCATTTT. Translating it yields CSAGALSEASNQPQHF.

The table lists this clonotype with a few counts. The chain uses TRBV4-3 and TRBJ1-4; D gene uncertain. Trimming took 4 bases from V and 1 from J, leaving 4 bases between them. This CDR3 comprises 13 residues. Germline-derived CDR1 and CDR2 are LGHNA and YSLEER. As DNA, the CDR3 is TGCGCCAGCAGCCTTAGAACTAATGAAAAACTGTTTTTT. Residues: CASSLRTNEKLFF.

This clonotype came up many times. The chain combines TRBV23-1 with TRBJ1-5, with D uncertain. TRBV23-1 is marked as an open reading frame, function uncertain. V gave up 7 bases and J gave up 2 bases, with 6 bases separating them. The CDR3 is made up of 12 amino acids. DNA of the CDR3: TGCGCCAGCAAGGTGGGCAATCAGCCCCAGCATTTT. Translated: CASKVGNQPQHF.

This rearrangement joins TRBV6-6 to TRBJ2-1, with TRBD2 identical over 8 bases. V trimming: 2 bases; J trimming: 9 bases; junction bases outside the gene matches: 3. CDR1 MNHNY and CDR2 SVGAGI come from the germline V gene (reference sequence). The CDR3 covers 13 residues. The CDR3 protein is CASSYGAGGEQFF. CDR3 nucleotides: TGTGCCAGCAGTTACGGGGCGGGGGGTGAGCAGTTCTTC.

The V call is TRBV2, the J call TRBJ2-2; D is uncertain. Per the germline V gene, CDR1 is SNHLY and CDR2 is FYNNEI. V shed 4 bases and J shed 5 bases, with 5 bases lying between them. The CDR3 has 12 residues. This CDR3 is CASSGSTGELFF. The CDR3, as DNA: TGTGCCAGCAGTGGGTCGACCGGGGAGCTGTTTTTT.

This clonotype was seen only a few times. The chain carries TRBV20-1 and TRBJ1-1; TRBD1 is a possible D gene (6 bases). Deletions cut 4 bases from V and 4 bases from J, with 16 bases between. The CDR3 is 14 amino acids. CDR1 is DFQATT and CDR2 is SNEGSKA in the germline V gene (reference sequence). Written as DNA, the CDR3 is TGCAGTGCTACCATCAGGGGCCCGGGCACTGAAGCTTTCTTT. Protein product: CSATIRGPGTEAFF.

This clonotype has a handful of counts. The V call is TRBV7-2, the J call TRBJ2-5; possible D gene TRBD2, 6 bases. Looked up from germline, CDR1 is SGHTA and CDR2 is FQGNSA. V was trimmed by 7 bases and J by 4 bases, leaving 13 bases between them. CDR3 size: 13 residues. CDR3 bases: TGTGCCAGCACCTCTCGGGGGACAGAGACCCAGTACTTC. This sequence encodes CASTSRGTETQYF.

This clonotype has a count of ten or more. CDR3 region: CASSQAGGQGINSPLHF. In nucleotides, the CDR3 is TGCGCCAGCAGCCAAGCAGGAGGACAGGGCATTAATTCACCCCTCCACTTT. The chain carries TRBV4-3 and TRBJ1-6, with TRBD1 identical over 8 bases. V gave up 1 base and J gave up 6 bases; unmatched junction bases: 8. Looked up from germline, CDR1 is LGHNA and CDR2 is YSLEER. This CDR3 is 17 amino acids long.

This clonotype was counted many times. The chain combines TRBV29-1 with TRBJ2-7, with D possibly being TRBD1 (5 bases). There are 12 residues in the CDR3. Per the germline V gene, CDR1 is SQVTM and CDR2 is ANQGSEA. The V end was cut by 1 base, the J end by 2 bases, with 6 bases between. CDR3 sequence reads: CSVEAGTYEQYF. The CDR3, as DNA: TGCAGCGTTGAAGCAGGGACCTACGAGCAGTACTTC.

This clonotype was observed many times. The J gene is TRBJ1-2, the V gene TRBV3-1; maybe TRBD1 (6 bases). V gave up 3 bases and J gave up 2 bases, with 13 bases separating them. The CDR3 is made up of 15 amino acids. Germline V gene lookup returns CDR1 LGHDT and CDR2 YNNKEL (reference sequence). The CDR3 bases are TGTGCCAGCAGCCAGAACAGGGTATCGAACTATGGCTACACCTTC. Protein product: CASSQNRVSNYGYTF. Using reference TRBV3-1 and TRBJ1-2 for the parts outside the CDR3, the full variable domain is DTAVSQTPKYLVTQMGNDKSIKCEQNLGHDTMYWYKQDSKKFLKIMFSYNNKELIINETVPNRFSPKSPDKAHLNLHINSLELGDSAVYFCASSQNRVSNYGYTFGSGTRLTVV.

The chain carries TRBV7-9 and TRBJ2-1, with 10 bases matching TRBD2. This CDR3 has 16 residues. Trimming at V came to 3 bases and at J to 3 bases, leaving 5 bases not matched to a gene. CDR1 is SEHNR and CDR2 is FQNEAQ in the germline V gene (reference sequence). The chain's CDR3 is CASSLAGTSVYNEQFF. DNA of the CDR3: TGTGCCAGCAGCTTGGCCGGGACTAGCGTCTACAATGAGCAGTTCTTC.

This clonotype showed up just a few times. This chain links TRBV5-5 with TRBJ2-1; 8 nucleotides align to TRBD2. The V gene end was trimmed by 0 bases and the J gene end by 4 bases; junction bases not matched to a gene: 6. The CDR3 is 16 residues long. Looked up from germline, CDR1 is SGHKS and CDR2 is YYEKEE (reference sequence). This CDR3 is CASSLAVTSGYNEQFF. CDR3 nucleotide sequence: TGTGCCAGCAGCTTGGCCGTTACTAGCGGATACAATGAGCAGTTCTTC.

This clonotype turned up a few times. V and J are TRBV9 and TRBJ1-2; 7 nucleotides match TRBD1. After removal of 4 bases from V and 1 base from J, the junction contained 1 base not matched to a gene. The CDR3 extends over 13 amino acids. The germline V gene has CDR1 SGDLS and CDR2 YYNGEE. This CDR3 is CASSRDSNYGYTF. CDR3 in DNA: TGTGCCAGCAGCCGGGACAGTAACTATGGCTACACCTTC.

As DNA, the CDR3 is TGTGCCAGCGTGGCCAGAAATCGGCACGAGCAGTACTTC. This encodes CASVARNRHEQYF. The V gene is TRBV6-5, the J gene TRBJ2-7; no reliable D call. The CDR3 is made up of 13 amino acids. Trimming took 8 bases from V and 5 from J, leaving 16 bases between them. Germline assignment: CDR1 MNHEY and CDR2 SVGAGI.

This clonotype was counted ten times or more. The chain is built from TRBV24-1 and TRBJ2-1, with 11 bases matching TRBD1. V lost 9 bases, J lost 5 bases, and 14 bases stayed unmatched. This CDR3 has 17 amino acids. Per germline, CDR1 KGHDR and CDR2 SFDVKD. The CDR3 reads CATRPTAGQGGNNEQFF. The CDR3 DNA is TGTGCCACCCGACCTACCGCGGGACAGGGGGGAAACAATGAGCAGTTCTTC.

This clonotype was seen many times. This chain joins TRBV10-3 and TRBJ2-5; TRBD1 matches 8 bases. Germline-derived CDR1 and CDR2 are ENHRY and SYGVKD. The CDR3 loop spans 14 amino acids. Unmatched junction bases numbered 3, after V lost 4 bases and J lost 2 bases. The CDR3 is CAISGQGIQETQYF. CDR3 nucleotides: TGTGCCATCAGTGGACAGGGGATACAAGAGACCCAGTACTTC.

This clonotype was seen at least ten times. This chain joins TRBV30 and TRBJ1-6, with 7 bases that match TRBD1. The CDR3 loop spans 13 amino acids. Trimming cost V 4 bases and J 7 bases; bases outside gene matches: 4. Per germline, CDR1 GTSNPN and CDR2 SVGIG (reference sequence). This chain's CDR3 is CAWNRGNNSPLHF. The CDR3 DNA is TGTGCCTGGAACAGGGGAAACAATTCACCCCTCCACTTT.

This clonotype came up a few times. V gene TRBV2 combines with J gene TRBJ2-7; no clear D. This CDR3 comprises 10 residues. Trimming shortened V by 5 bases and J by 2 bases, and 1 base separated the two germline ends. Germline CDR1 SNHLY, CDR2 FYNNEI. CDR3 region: CASSPYEQYF. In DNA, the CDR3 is TGTGCCAGCAGTCCCTACGAGCAGTACTTC.

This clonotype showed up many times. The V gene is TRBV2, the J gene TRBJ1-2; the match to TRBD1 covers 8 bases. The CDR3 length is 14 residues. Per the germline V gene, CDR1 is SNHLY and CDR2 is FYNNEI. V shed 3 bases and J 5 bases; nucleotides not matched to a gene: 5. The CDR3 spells CASSEAGGRYGYTF. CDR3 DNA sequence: TGTGCCAGCAGTGAGGCAGGGGGCCGGTATGGCTACACCTTC.

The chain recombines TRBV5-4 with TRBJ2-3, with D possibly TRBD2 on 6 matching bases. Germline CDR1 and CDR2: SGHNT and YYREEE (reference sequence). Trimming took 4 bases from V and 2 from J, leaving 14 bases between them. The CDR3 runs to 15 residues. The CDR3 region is CASSPGTHITDTQYF. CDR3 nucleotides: TGTGCCAGCAGCCCCGGGACTCATATCACAGATACGCAGTATTTT.

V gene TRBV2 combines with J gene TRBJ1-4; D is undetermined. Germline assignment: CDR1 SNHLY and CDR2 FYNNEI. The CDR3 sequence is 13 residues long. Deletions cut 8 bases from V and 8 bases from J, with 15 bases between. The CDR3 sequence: CASGKNRAEKLFF. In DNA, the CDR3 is TGTGCCAGCGGGAAAAACAGAGCGGAAAAACTGTTTTTT.

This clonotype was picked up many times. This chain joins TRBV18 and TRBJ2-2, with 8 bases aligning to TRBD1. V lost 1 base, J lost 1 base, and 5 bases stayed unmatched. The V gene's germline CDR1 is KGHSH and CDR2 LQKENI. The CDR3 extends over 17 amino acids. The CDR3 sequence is CASSPQQGGLNTGELFF. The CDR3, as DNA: TGTGCCAGCTCACCACAACAGGGGGGCCTGAACACCGGGGAGCTGTTTTTT.

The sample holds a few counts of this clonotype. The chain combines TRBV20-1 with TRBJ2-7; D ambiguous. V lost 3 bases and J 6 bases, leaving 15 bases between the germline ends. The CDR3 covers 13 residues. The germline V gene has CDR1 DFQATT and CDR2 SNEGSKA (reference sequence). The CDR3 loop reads CSASRQPLVEQYF. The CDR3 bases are TGCAGTGCTAGCCGGCAACCCTTAGTCGAGCAGTACTTC.

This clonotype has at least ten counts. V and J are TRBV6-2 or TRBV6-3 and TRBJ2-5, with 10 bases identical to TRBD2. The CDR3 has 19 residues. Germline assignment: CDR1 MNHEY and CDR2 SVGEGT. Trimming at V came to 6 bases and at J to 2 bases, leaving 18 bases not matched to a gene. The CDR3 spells CASSNLLTSGPGRQETQYF. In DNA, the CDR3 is TGTGCCAGCAGCAACTTGTTGACTAGCGGGCCCGGAAGGCAAGAGACCCAGTACTTC.

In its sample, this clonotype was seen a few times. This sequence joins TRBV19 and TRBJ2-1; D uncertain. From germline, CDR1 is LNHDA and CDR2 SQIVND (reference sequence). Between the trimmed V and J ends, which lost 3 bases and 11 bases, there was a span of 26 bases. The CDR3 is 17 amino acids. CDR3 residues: CASSIPQDGSFTMKQFF. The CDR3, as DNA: TGTGCCAGTAGTATCCCCCAGGACGGAAGCTTTACAATGAAGCAGTTCTTC.

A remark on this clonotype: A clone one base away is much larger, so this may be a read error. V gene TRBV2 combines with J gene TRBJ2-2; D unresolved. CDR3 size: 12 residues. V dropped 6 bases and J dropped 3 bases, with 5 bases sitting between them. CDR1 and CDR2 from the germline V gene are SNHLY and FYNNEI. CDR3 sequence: CASSSDTGELFF. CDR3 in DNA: TGTGCCAGCAGCTCTGACACCGGGGAGCTGTTTTTT. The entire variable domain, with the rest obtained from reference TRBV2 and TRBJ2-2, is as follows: EPEVTQTPSHQVTQMGQEVILRCVPISNHLYFYWYRQILGQKVEFLVSFYNNEISEKSEIFDDQFSVERPDGSNFTLKIRSTKLEDSAMYFCASSSDTGELFFGEGSRLTVL.

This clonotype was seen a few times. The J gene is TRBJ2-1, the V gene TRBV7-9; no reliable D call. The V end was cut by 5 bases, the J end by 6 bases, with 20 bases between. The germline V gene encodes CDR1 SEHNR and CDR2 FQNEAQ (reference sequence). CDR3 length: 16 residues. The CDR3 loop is CASSTDPTFQGNEQFF. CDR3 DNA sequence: TGTGCCAGCAGCACGGATCCTACATTTCAAGGCAATGAGCAGTTCTTC. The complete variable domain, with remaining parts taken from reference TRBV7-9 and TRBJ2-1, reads DTGVSQNPRHKITKRGQNVTFRCDPISEHNRLYWYRQTLGQGPEFLTYFQNEAQLEKSRLLSDRFSAERPKGSFSTLEIQRTEQGDSAMYLCASSTDPTFQGNEQFFGPGTRLTVL.

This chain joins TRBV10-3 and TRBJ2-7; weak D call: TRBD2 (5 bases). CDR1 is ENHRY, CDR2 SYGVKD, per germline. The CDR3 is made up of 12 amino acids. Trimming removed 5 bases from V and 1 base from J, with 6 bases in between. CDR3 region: CAISPGSYEQYF. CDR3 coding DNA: TGTGCCATCAGTCCGGGGTCCTACGAGCAGTACTTC.